This T cell receptor beta chain was obtained from a study of radiotherapy plus CTLA-4 blockade in lung cancer. The CDR3 runs to 12 residues. The germline CDR1 and CDR2 sequences are SGHRS and YFSETQ. The V segment lost 2 bases and the J segment 5 bases; nucleotides outside the gene matches: 1. The assay was immunoSEQ multiplex PCR, and TCRdb's table has in-frame clones only and misses some. This table has about 32,000 clones, 75% appearing once. Chemo-refractory metastatic non-small-cell lung cancer patients received focal radiation with ipilimumab CTLA-4 blockade. The genes are TRBV5-1 and TRBJ2-7; the match to TRBD1 covers 7 bases. The sequence was obtained from a human donor with non-small cell lung cancer that progressed on radiotherapy plus ipilimumab. The sample was peripheral blood, taken from a patient treated with radiotherapy plus ipilimumab. The CDR3 sequence: CASSFTGDEQYF. The DNA for the CDR3 is TGCGCCAGCAGCTTCACAGGGGACGAGCAGTACTTC.